Each of the 26 T cell receptor beta chains below was sequenced from the same sample in a study of cytomegalovirus exposure and HLA in healthy donors. A multiplex PCR was run with 60 Vbeta primers and 13 Jbeta primers. Measured with immunoSEQ multiplex PCR; TCRdb has only the in-frame clones, and not every one. The sample consists of about 130,000 clones, around 78% of them appearing once. The source material was PBMCs. These receptor sequences come from a man between 18 and 29 years old in good health and CMV-seropositive.

This chain uses TRBV19 with TRBJ2-1; 11 nucleotides match TRBD2. The germline CDR1 and CDR2 sequences are LNHDA and SQIVND (reference sequence). Trimming took 10 bases from V and 7 from J; bases not matched to a gene: 9. The CDR3 has 14 amino acids. CDR3 bases: TGTGCCACCTCCCTGACTAGCGGGGTTAATGAGCAGTTCTTC. Translated, it gives CATSLTSGVNEQFF.

The chain links TRBV29-1 to TRBJ2-1; D uncertain. CDR1 SQVTM and CDR2 ANQGSEA come from the germline V gene. This CDR3 region has 13 residues. Trimming pared 8 bases from V and 8 bases from J, leaving 19 bases between. The CDR3 loop is CSSEGGKSDEQFF. The DNA of the CDR3 is TGCAGCTCCGAAGGCGGTAAGAGCGATGAGCAGTTCTTC.

Worth noting for this clone: The junction shows a germline mismatch at one end, possibly a read error. The rearrangement joins TRBV7-9 to TRBJ2-1; 8 bases fit TRBD1. In germline, CDR1 is SEHNR, CDR2 FQNEAQ (reference sequence). The CDR3 length is 18 residues. The CDR3 here is CSSTTIEGQASSYNEQFF. Here the CDR3 DNA reads TGTTCCAGCACCACGATCGAGGGACAGGCTAGCTCCTACAATGAGCAGTTCTTC.

This clone was seen a few times. In DNA form, the CDR3 reads TGCGCCAGCAGCCCTGTGACAGGGTTAGGAAACACCATATATTTT. Encoded protein: CASSPVTGLGNTIYF. This chain uses TRBV5-1 with TRBJ1-3; 7 positions agree with TRBD1. This CDR3 has 15 amino acids. The germline CDR1 and CDR2 sequences are SGHRS and YFSETQ. The J segment lost 4 bases and the V segment lost 4 bases, leaving 8 bases of the junction unmatched.

This clone was counted once. V gene TRBV5-6 combines with J gene TRBJ1-2, with TRBD1 matching 7 bases. CDR3 size: 14 residues. V dropped 6 bases and J dropped 4; count of bases not matched to a gene: 9. Germline V gives CDR1 SGHDT, CDR2 YYEEEE. CDR3: CASTDPTGAYGYTF. CDR3 in DNA: TGTGCCAGCACCGATCCTACAGGGGCCTATGGCTACACCTTC.

This clone was observed once. The genes are TRBV5-4 and TRBJ1-4; TRBD1 agrees at 9 bases. The germline V gene has CDR1 SGHNT and CDR2 YYREEE (reference sequence). This CDR3 spans 15 amino acids. The J segment lost 8 bases and the V segment lost 1 base, leaving 6 bases of the junction unmatched. The CDR3 coding sequence is TGTGCCAGCAGCTTGCTGGGACAGGGCGCAGAAAAACTGTTTTTT. Its protein is CASSLLGQGAEKLFF.

Concerning this clone itself: Other DNA sequences within the sample encode an identical CDR3. The V gene is TRBV19, the J gene TRBJ1-1; D is possibly TRBD1 (5 bases). V shed 4 bases and J shed 1 base, with 7 bases lying between them. The germline gives CDR1 LNHDA, CDR2 SQIVND (reference sequence). This CDR3 spans 13 amino acids. The CDR3 loop reads CASSRGGNTEAFF. Here the CDR3 DNA reads TGTGCCAGTAGTAGGGGGGGGAACACTGAAGCTTTCTTT.

The table lists this clone with a count of one. J is TRBJ1-3 and V is TRBV5-4; 8 bases map to TRBD1. Germline loops: CDR1 SGHNT, CDR2 YYREEE (reference sequence). The V and J ends lost 0 bases and 0 bases, in that order; junction bases with no gene match: 2. The CDR3 covers 16 residues. The CDR3 bases are TGTGCCAGCAGCTTGGAGGGGACAGGCTCTGGAAACACCATATATTTT. Protein sequence: CASSLEGTGSGNTIYF.

This chain connects TRBV27 to TRBJ2-3; the match to TRBD2 covers 10 bases. There are 19 residues in the CDR3. Germline V gives CDR1 MNHEY, CDR2 SMNVEV (reference sequence). J gave up 4 bases and V 5 bases, and 18 bases lay outside the gene matches. CDR3 amino acids: CASSLRMTKRGGRPDTQYF. The CDR3 coding sequence is TGTGCCAGCAGTCTCAGGATGACGAAGCGGGGGGGCCGGCCAGATACGCAGTATTTT.

The chain carries TRBV7-9 and TRBJ2-1, with D perhaps matching TRBD1 (6 bases). CDR1 is SEHNR, CDR2 FQNEAQ, per germline (reference sequence). The V gene lost 5 bases and the J gene lost 5 bases, with 10 bases spanning the gap. The CDR3 consists of 13 residues. The CDR3 DNA reads as TGTGCCAGCAGCCCACAGGGAGACAATGAGCAGTTCTTC. Translating gives CASSPQGDNEQFF. The complete variable domain, with remaining parts taken from reference TRBV7-9 and TRBJ2-1, reads DTGVSQNPRHKITKRGQNVTFRCDPISEHNRLYWYRQTLGQGPEFLTYFQNEAQLEKSRLLSDRFSAERPKGSFSTLEIQRTEQGDSAMYLCASSPQGDNEQFFGPGTRLTVL.

The chain is built from TRBV27 and TRBJ2-3, with 10 bases lining up with TRBD1. The germline V gene encodes CDR1 MNHEY and CDR2 SMNVEV (reference sequence). The trim removed 3 bases at V and 3 bases at J, leaving 9 bases unmatched. The CDR3 has 17 residues. The CDR3: CASSFYTGTGETDTQYF. CDR3 coding DNA: TGTGCCAGCAGTTTTTACACCGGGACAGGGGAAACAGATACGCAGTATTTT.

This chain links TRBV9 with TRBJ2-1; a possible D gene is TRBD2 (6 bases). Per germline, CDR1 SGDLS and CDR2 YYNGEE. The CDR3 covers 14 residues. The V end was cut by 1 base, the J end by 16 bases, with 21 bases between. CDR3 nucleotides: TGTGCCAGCAGCGTAACGATTGCGGGACCCGGTCACTTCTTC. Protein: CASSVTIAGPGHFF.

The chain combines TRBV28 with TRBJ1-5, with D uncertain. The CDR3 sequence is 13 residues long. CDR1 and CDR2 (germline): MDHEN, SYDVKM. Trimming took 7 bases from V and 7 from J, leaving 14 bases between them. In DNA, the CDR3 is TGTGCCAGCATCCAAACATCGTCCCAGCCCCAGCATTTT. This encodes CASIQTSSQPQHF.

The table lists this clone with a count of one. The rearrangement joins TRBV5-6 to TRBJ2-5; D ambiguous. Germline V lookup: CDR1 SGHDT, CDR2 YYEEEE. CDR3 length equals 11 residues. Between the trimmed V and J ends, which lost 4 bases and 2 bases, there was a span of 3 bases. Written as DNA, the CDR3 is TGTGCCAGCAGCATACAAGAGACCCAGTACTTC. Protein product: CASSIQETQYF.

This chain connects TRBV5-6 to TRBJ1-2; D remains unclear. Trimming shortened V by 0 bases and J by 7 bases, and 13 bases separated the two germline ends. This CDR3 has 14 amino acids. The germline V gene encodes CDR1 SGHDT and CDR2 YYEEEE. The CDR3 sequence: CASSLAPAGPGYTF. CDR3 sequence (DNA): TGTGCCAGCAGCTTGGCCCCGGCAGGCCCTGGCTACACCTTC.

J is TRBJ2-5 and V is TRBV7-8, with D unclear. CDR1 and CDR2 (germline): SGHVS, FQNEAQ. This CDR3 is 15 amino acids long. V was trimmed by 1 base and J by 1 base, leaving 10 bases between them. In DNA form, the CDR3 reads TGTGCCAGCAGCTTAGTCCCACAGCCCCAAGAGACCCAGTACTTC. This translates into CASSLVPQPQETQYF.

This chain links TRBV19 with TRBJ2-5; 9 nucleotides match TRBD2. CDR1 is LNHDA, CDR2 SQIVND, per germline (reference sequence). V trimming: 7 bases; J trimming: 3 bases; junction bases outside the gene matches: 6. The CDR3 is 14 amino acids. The CDR3 sequence: CASNRAGGKETQYF. CDR3 nucleotide sequence: TGTGCCAGTAATAGAGCGGGGGGTAAAGAGACCCAGTACTTC.

The V call is TRBV28, the J call TRBJ2-7, with 8 nucleotides matching TRBD1. Trimming cost V 6 bases and J 5 bases; bases outside gene matches: 12. CDR1 MDHEN and CDR2 SYDVKM come from the germline V gene. The CDR3 covers 15 residues. The CDR3 DNA reads as TGTGCCAGCAGCCCGTCCGGGACAGGCCAAAACGAGCAGTACTTC. It codes for CASSPSGTGQNEQYF.

Comment on this clone: This sample also contains other DNA sequences that code for the same CDR3. The genes are TRBV2 and TRBJ1-6; 9 bases are a match to TRBD1. The V gene's germline CDR1 is SNHLY and CDR2 FYNNEI. This CDR3 has 16 residues. With V trimmed by 6 bases and J by 4 bases, 7 bases remained unmatched. The CDR3 loop reads CASRKDRGLYNSPLHF. The CDR3 nucleotides read TGTGCCAGCAGGAAGGACAGGGGACTGTATAATTCACCCCTCCACTTT.

As for this clone: Sequence at one end of the junction differs from germline and may be a read error. In nucleotides, the CDR3 is TGTGCCAGCAGTGACCCACAGGTAAACCTCGGTGGGTCCAACGTCCTGACTTTC. Translation: CASSDPQVNLGGSNVLTF. The chain carries TRBV6-1 and TRBJ2-6; possible D gene TRBD1, 5 bases. CDR3 length equals 18 residues. Germline lookup yields CDR1 MNHNS and CDR2 SASEGT.

This clone is a singleton in its sample. The J gene is TRBJ1-2, the V gene TRBV29-1; D is undetermined. Germline V gives CDR1 SQVTM, CDR2 ANQGSEA. This CDR3 spans 12 amino acids. V lost 0 bases and J 5 bases, leaving 7 bases between the germline ends. CDR3 sequence reads: CSVEDHRYGYTF. CDR3 bases: TGCAGCGTTGAAGATCACCGGTATGGCTACACCTTC.

V is TRBV5-5 and J is TRBJ1-3; no clear D gene. CDR1 and CDR2 (germline): SGHKS, YYEKEE (reference sequence). Trimming removed 1 base from V and 4 bases from J, with 12 bases in between. The CDR3 sequence is 15 residues long. The CDR3 coding sequence is TGTGCCAGCAGCTTGTCACTAGACTTCGGAAACACCATATATTTT. Its translation is CASSLSLDFGNTIYF.

The chain uses TRBV11-1 and TRBJ2-3, with D possibly being TRBD2 (6 bases). Germline V gives CDR1 SGHAT, CDR2 FQDESV (reference sequence). Deletions cut 5 bases from V and 6 bases from J, with 9 bases between. CDR3 length: 12 residues. The DNA for the CDR3 is TGTGCCAGCAGCCCTCGGGGGGATACGCAGTATTTT. Encoded protein: CASSPRGDTQYF.

The CDR3 spells CAISESVQRGGNEQFF. The CDR3 DNA sequence: TGTGCCATCAGTGAGTCGGTCCAGCGGGGGGGGAATGAGCAGTTCTTC. The rearrangement uses TRBV10-3 and TRBJ2-1, with 10 bases matching TRBD2. Germline V gene sequence: CDR1 ENHRY, CDR2 SYGVKD. Trimming took 0 bases from V and 7 from J; bases not matched to a gene: 6. The CDR3 totals 16 residues.

The chain has TRBV4-1 and TRBJ2-7, with D maybe TRBD1 (5 bases). The CDR3 runs 16 residues. Per the germline V gene, CDR1 is MGHRA and CDR2 is YSYEKL. Trimming pared 0 bases from V and 0 bases from J, leaving 12 bases between. The chain's CDR3 is CASSQDLPGSSYEQYF. The CDR3 DNA reads TGCGCCAGCAGCCAAGATCTCCCAGGGTCCTCCTACGAGCAGTACTTC.

V usage is TRBV7-3 and J usage is TRBJ2-7; the D gene is possibly TRBD1 (6 bases). Per the germline V gene, CDR1 is SGHTA and CDR2 is FQGTGA. The CDR3 covers 13 residues. V lost 6 bases and J lost 3, with 12 bases in between. The CDR3 DNA follows: TGTGCCAGCAGGGGGACATACGACTACGAGCAGTACTTC. Protein sequence: CASRGTYDYEQYF.